A selection of T cell receptor beta chains follows, all from one sample in a study of blood T cell repertoires in COVID-19. Repertoires were generated with immunoSEQ multiplex PCR, while TCRdb's copy carries only in-frame clones and drops some. Here the sample spans 30,000 to 45,000 clones, roughly 87% being singletons. Sequencing was done on a sample of peripheral blood. The receptor source for this set is a human donor in a cohort sampled during active COVID-19. Both conserved end residues are trimmed from each CDR3.

j_call | v_call | cdr3_aa
TRBJ1-6 | TRBV11-2 | ASNDRVGSPLH
TRBJ2-1 | TRBV6-4 | ASSGRLAGVYNEQF
TRBJ1-2 | TRBV30 | AWRETGLNYGYT
TRBJ2-2 | TRBV7-2 | ASSLLAGGLGTGELF
TRBJ1-5 | TRBV18 | ASSPQQNQPQH
TRBJ1-4 | TRBV5-6 | ASSRTGAREKLF
TRBJ1-5 | TRBV6-5 | ASTPAGQGNQPQH
TRBJ2-2 | TRBV9 | ASSVEHVTIYTGELF
TRBJ2-7 | TRBV27 | ASSLEGLLSSYEQY
TRBJ2-1 | TRBV28 | ASSRWEGDEQF
TRBJ1-6 | TRBV5-1 | ASSSGQAGNSPLH
TRBJ1-1 | TRBV11-2 | ASSLGSGMMNTEAF
TRBJ2-7 | TRBV7-2 | ASSLIAGSGVEQY
TRBJ2-7 | TRBV3-1/TRBV3-2 | ASSPAGGRGYEQY
TRBJ2-2 | TRBV2 | ASSENRDTGELF
TRBJ2-1 | TRBV30 | ASTLGRQGANEQF
TRBJ2-1 | TRBV28 | ASSLVRHTYNEQF
TRBJ2-1 | TRBV21-1 | ASSNRSGGDNEQF
TRBJ1-1 | TRBV7-3 | ASSLTGTSNTEAF
TRBJ1-5 | TRBV6-2/TRBV6-3 | ASSYSQGPGNQPQH
TRBJ1-1 | TRBV5-1 | ASSQGMGTEAF
TRBJ2-5 | TRBV5-4 | ASSSPRGGGDQETQY
TRBJ1-5 | TRBV7-2 | ASSNYRTGGSYSNQPQH
TRBJ2-6 | TRBV30 | AWMTGFGANVLT
TRBJ1-2 | TRBV30 | AWRGDRNYGYT
TRBJ2-7 | TRBV3-1/TRBV3-2 | ASSQGRLSSYEQY
TRBJ2-2 | TRBV24-1 | APSSRAGELF
TRBJ2-3 | TRBV27 | ASSDRVDTQY
TRBJ2-3 | TRBV3-1/TRBV3-2 | ASSRPSGGATQY
TRBJ2-1 | TRBV5-3 | ARSLGREEQF
TRBJ1-1 | TRBV5-1 | ASSLGQGISSTEAF
TRBJ1-2 | TRBV5-1 | ASRYDSLGGYT
TRBJ1-1 | TRBV6-2/TRBV6-3 | ASSPSGGLGTEAF
TRBJ2-3 | TRBV3-1/TRBV3-2 | ASSLAFTFTDTQY
TRBJ2-3 | TRBV9 | ASSVATRIPGGSGPDTQY
TRBJ1-2 | TRBV10-3 | AISEDSNYGYT